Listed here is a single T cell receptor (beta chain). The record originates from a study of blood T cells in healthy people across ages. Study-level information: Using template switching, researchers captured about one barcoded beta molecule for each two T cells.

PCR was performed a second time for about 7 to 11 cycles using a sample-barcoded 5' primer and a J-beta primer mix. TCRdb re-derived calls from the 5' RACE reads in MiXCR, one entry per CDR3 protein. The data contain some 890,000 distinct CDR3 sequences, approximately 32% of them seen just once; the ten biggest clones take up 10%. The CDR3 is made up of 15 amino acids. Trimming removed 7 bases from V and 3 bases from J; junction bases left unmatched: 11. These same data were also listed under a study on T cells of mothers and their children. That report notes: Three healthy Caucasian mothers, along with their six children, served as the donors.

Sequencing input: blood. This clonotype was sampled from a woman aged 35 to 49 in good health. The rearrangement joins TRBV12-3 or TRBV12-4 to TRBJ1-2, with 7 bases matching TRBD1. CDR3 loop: CASTLGQPLDYGYTF. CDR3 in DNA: TGTGCCAGCACCCTGGGACAGCCTTTAGACTATGGCTACACCTTC.